One sample yielded the 16 T cell receptor beta chains listed below, sequenced in a study of human T cells and chemical hapten exposure. TCRdb re-called the RACE reads through MiXCR, storing one row per CDR3 protein. The sample carries under 200,000 distinct CDR3 sequences, about 27% recorded once. Stated time point: patch test 3, about 24 weeks after DPC sensitization. Treatment in this sample: therapeutic diphenylcyclopropenone sensitization with weekly scalp DPC. Sequenced here: whole blood, sampled in connection with sensitization to the hapten diphenylcyclopropenone (DPC). Source of these receptors: a young woman with alopecia areata. Some clones in this sample may be carry-over from other donors' samples.

V and J are TRBV7-2 and TRBJ2-3, with 9 bases aligning to TRBD1. Trimming took 5 bases from V and 6 from J; bases not matched to a gene: 9. CDR3 length: 15 residues. In germline, CDR1 is SGHTA, CDR2 FQGNSA. The CDR3 DNA reads as TGTGCCAGCAGCACCCGGGACAGGGCGTGGGATACGCAGTATTTT. Translation gives CASSTRDRAWDTQYF.

This clonotype was recorded once. V usage is TRBV27 and J usage is TRBJ2-2, with 9 bases lining up with TRBD2. The CDR3 is 15 residues long. J gave up 5 bases and V 5 bases, and 6 bases lay outside the gene matches. CDR1 and CDR2 from the germline V gene are MNHEY and SMNVEV (reference sequence). The CDR3 DNA follows: TGTGCCAGCAGTCTTAGCGGGAGTAGGACCGGGGAGCTGTTTTTT. Protein sequence: CASSLSGSRTGELFF.

The chain recombines TRBV5-6 with TRBJ1-4, with TRBD1 as a possible D gene (5 bases). Germline assignment: CDR1 SGHDT and CDR2 YYEEEE. The CDR3 runs to 15 residues. Trimming pared 0 bases from V and 8 bases from J, leaving 14 bases between. The CDR3 sequence is CASSLEAGLREKLFF. The CDR3 DNA reads as TGTGCCAGCAGCTTGGAGGCAGGGCTGAGAGAAAAACTGTTTTTT.

The genes are TRBV20-1 and TRBJ1-2; D might be TRBD1 (5 bases). Trimming took off 6 bases at V and 2 bases at J, with 10 bases between the two ends. This CDR3 is built from 12 residues. CDR1 is DFQATT, CDR2 SNEGSKA, per germline (reference sequence). The CDR3 reads CSARDANYGYTF. The CDR3 DNA is TGCAGTGCGCGGGACGCCAACTATGGCTACACCTTC.

Worth noting for this clonotype: The junction departs from germline at one end; a sequencing error may be responsible. The chain combines TRBV10-3 with TRBJ1-5, with 11 positions matching TRBD1. The germline CDR1 and CDR2 sequences are ENHRY and SYGVKD. CDR3 size: 15 residues. Here the CDR3 DNA reads TGTGTCATCAGCGGGACAGGGGGTTCAACGGAGCCCCAGCATTTT. Protein product: CVISGTGGSTEPQHF.

The rearrangement joins TRBV27 to TRBJ2-1; the match to TRBD2 covers 7 bases. Per germline, CDR1 MNHEY and CDR2 SMNVEV (reference sequence). This CDR3 region has 14 residues. Trimming at V came to 2 bases and at J to 4 bases, leaving 2 bases not matched to a gene. In DNA, the CDR3 is TGTGCCAGCAGTTTACCTAGCGGTTACAATGAGCAGTTCTTC. It encodes CASSLPSGYNEQFF.

This clonotype was detected a few times. The chain combines TRBV15 with TRBJ1-2; weak D call: TRBD1 (5 bases). CDR3 length: 13 amino acids. V shed 5 bases and J shed 4 bases, with 11 bases lying between them. In germline, CDR1 is LNHNV, CDR2 YYDKDF (reference sequence). This chain's CDR3 is CATSQGHGYGYTF. CDR3 sequence (DNA): TGTGCCACCAGCCAGGGTCATGGCTATGGCTACACCTTC.

This clonotype was recorded only once. The V call is TRBV6-5, the J call TRBJ2-1, with a possible D match to TRBD1 (6 bases). V was clipped by 5 bases and J by 10 bases, with 12 bases between them. The CDR3 consists of 12 residues. Germline V lookup: CDR1 MNHEY, CDR2 SVGAGI. The DNA for the CDR3 is TGTGCCAGCAGTCCGGACAGCAAAGAGCAGTTCTTC. It is translated as CASSPDSKEQFF.

This clonotype was recorded a few times. V and J are TRBV20-1 and TRBJ1-1, with a tentative D call TRBD1 (5 bases). Germline CDR1 is DFQATT and CDR2 is SNEGSKA (reference sequence). The CDR3 contains 13 residues. V was clipped by 6 bases and J by 4 bases, with 15 bases between them. The CDR3 loop is CSAMRGSSTEAFF. The DNA for the CDR3 is TGCAGTGCCATGAGGGGTTCGAGCACTGAAGCTTTCTTT.

The J gene is TRBJ2-7, the V gene TRBV12-2; the table calls TRBD2, which could not be checked here. TRBV12-2 is listed as a pseudogene. This CDR3 has 14 residues. DNA for the CDR3: TGTGCAAGTCGCTTGGGCCCGACAGTCTACGAGCAGTACTTC. Residues: CASRLGPTVYEQYF.

This chain links TRBV20-1 with TRBJ1-1; 10 bases align to TRBD1. CDR1 and CDR2 (germline): DFQATT, SNEGSKA (reference sequence). The CDR3 contains 19 residues. The J segment lost 5 bases and the V segment lost 0 bases, leaving 18 bases of the junction unmatched. The CDR3 sequence is CSARDRAPQQDRGKTEAFF. CDR3 bases: TGCAGTGCTAGAGATCGGGCCCCACAACAGGACAGGGGGAAGACTGAAGCTTTCTTT.

This rearrangement joins TRBV29-1 to TRBJ2-3, with D perhaps matching TRBD2 (5 bases). Germline values: CDR1 SQVTM, CDR2 ANQGSEA. V lost 7 bases to trimming and J lost 6 bases, with 17 bases between them. This CDR3 has 13 amino acids. The CDR3 bases are TGCAGCGCCGGACTGGGCGTAGGGGATACGCAGTATTTT. Protein product: CSAGLGVGDTQYF.

The gene calls are TRBV7-2 and TRBJ1-2; D unresolved. V lost 5 bases to trimming and J lost 5 bases, with 9 bases between them. The CDR3 contains 12 residues. The germline V gene has CDR1 SGHTA and CDR2 FQGNSA. This chain's CDR3 is CASSISEYGYTF. CDR3 nucleotide sequence: TGTGCCAGCAGCATCTCCGAGTATGGCTACACCTTC. Supplemented by reference TRBV7-2 and TRBJ1-2, the full variable domain reads GAGVSQSPSNKVTEKGKDVELRCDPISGHTALYWYRQSLGQGLEFLIYFQGNSAPDKSGLPSDRFSAERTGGSVSTLTIQRTQQEDSAVYLCASSISEYGYTFGSGTRLTVV.

In its sample, this clonotype was seen a few times. The chain uses TRBV29-1 and TRBJ2-5; tentatively, D is TRBD1 or TRBD2 (6 bases each). Germline loops: CDR1 SQVTM, CDR2 ANQGSEA. The CDR3 is 11 amino acids. Trimming took 6 bases from V and 9 from J, leaving 14 bases between them. The CDR3 nucleotides are TGCAGCGTACAGGGCTCGGGAGCCCAGTACTTC. As protein: CSVQGSGAQYF.

This clonotype has more than one count but fewer than ten. J is TRBJ2-3 and V is TRBV2; D is possibly TRBD1 (6 bases). The CDR3 is 13 residues long. The V and J ends lost 6 bases and 3 bases respectively, with 10 bases between them. Per germline, CDR1 SNHLY and CDR2 FYNNEI. CDR3 in amino acids: CASRGQTTDTQYF. CDR3 nucleotide sequence: TGTGCCAGCAGAGGACAGACTACAGATACGCAGTATTTT.

The chain is built from TRBV29-1 and TRBJ2-1; 14 positions match TRBD2. V lost 7 bases, J lost 8 bases, and 7 bases stayed unmatched. CDR3 length: 14 amino acids. The germline V gene has CDR1 SQVTM and CDR2 ANQGSEA. The CDR3 bases are TGCAGCGCTGAGACTAGCGGGAGGGCCTATGAGCAGTTCTTC. It encodes CSAETSGRAYEQFF.